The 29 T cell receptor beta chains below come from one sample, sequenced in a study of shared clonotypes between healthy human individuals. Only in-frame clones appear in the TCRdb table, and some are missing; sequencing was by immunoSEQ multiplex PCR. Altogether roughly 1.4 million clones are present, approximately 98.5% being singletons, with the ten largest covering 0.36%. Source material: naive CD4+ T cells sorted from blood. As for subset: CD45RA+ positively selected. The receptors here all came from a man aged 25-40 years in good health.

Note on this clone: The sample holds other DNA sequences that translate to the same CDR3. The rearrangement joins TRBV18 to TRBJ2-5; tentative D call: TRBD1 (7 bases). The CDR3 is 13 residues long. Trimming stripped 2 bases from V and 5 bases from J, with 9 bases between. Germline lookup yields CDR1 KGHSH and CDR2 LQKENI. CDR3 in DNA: TGTGCCAGCTCACCAGCAGGGGGGGAGACCCAGTACTTC. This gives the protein CASSPAGGETQYF.

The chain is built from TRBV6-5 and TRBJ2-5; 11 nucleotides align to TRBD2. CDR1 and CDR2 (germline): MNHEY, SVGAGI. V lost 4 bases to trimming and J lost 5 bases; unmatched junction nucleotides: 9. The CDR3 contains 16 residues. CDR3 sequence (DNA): TGTGCCAGCAGTTCCTTTCCACTAGCGGGAGACGAGACCCAGTACTTC. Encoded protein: CASSSFPLAGDETQYF.

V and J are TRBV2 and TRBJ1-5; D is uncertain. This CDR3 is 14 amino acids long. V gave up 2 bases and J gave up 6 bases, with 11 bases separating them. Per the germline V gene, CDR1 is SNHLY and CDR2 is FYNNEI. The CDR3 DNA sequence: TGTGCCAGCAGTGAACTCGAGGCGGTTCAGCCCCAGCATTTT. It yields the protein CASSELEAVQPQHF.

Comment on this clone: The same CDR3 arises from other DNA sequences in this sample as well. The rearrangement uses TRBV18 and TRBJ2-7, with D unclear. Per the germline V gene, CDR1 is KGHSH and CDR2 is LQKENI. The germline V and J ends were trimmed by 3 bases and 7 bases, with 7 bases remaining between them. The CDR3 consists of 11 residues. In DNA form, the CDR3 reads TGTGCCAGCTCACCTAAGGAAGAGCAGTACTTC. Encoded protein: CASSPKEEQYF.

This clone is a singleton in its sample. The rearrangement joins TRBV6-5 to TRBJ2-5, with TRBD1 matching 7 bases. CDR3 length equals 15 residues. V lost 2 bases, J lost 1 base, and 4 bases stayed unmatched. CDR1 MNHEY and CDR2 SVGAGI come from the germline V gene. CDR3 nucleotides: TGTGCCAGCAGTTACCCTAACAGGGGCCAAGAGACCCAGTACTTC. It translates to CASSYPNRGQETQYF.

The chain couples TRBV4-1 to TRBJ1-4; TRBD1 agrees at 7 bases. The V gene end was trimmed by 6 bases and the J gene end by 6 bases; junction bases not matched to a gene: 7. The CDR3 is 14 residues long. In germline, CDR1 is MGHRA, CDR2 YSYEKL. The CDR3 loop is CASSLRDRDEKLFF. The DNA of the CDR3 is TGCGCCAGCAGTTTGCGCGACAGGGATGAAAAACTGTTTTTT.

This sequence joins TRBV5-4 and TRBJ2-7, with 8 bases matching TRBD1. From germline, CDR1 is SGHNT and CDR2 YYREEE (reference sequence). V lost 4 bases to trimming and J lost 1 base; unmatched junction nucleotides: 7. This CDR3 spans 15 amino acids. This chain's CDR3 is CASSPEGTGSYEQYF. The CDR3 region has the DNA TGTGCCAGCAGCCCGGAGGGGACAGGATCCTACGAGCAGTACTTC.

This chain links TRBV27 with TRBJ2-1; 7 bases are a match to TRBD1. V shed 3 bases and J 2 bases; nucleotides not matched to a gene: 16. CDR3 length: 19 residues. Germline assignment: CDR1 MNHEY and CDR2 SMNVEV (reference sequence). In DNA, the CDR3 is TGTGCCAGCAGTTTTGCGACAGGGAATAGGCCCAATGCCTACAATGAGCAGTTCTTC. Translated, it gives CASSFATGNRPNAYNEQFF.

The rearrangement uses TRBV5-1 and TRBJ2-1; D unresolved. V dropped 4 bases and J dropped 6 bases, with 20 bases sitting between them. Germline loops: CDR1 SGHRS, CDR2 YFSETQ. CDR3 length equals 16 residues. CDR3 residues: CASSLRLGRIGNEQFF. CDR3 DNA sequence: TGCGCCAGCAGCCTTAGACTGGGAAGGATCGGCAATGAGCAGTTCTTC.

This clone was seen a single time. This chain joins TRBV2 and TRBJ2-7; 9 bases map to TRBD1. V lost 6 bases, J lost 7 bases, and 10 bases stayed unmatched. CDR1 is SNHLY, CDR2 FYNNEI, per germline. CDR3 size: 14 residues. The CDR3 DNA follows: TGTGCCAGCAGAGGACAGGGGTCCCCTCAGGAGCAGTACTTC. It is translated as CASRGQGSPQEQYF. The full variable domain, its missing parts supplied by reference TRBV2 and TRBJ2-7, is EPEVTQTPSHQVTQMGQEVILRCVPISNHLYFYWYRQILGQKVEFLVSFYNNEISEKSEIFDDQFSVERPDGSNFTLKIRSTKLEDSAMYFCASRGQGSPQEQYFGPGTRLTVT.

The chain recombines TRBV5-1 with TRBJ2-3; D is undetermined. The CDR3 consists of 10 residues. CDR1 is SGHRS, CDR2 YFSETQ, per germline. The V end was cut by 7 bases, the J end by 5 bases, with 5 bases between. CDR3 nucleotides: TGCGCCAGCTCGATAGATACGCAGTATTTT. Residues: CASSIDTQYF.

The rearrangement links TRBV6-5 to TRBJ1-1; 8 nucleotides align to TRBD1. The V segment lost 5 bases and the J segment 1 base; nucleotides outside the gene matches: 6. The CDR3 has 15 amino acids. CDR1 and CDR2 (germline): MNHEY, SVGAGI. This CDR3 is CASSPDRGSNTEAFF. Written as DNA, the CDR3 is TGTGCCAGCAGTCCCGACAGGGGATCGAACACTGAAGCTTTCTTT.

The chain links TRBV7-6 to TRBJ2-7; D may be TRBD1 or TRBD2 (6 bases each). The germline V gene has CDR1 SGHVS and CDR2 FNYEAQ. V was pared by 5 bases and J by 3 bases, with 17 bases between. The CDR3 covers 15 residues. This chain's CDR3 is CASSLSGGGGYEQYF. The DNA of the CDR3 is TGTGCCAGCAGCCTTAGCGGAGGGGGAGGCTACGAGCAGTACTTC.

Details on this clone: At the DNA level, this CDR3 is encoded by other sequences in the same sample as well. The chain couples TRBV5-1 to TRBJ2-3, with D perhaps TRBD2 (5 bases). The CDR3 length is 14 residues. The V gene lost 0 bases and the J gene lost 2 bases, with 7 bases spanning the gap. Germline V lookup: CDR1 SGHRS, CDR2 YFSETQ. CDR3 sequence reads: CASSLGTDTDTQYF. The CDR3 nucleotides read TGCGCCAGCAGCTTGGGGACTGACACAGATACGCAGTATTTT.

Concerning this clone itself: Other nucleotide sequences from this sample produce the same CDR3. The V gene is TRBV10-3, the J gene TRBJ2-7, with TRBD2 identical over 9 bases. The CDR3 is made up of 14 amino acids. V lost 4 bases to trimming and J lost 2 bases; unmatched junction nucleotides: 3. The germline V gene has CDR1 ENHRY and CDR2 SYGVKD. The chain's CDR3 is CAISGLAEAYEQYF. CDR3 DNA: TGTGCCATCAGTGGACTAGCGGAGGCCTACGAGCAGTACTTC.

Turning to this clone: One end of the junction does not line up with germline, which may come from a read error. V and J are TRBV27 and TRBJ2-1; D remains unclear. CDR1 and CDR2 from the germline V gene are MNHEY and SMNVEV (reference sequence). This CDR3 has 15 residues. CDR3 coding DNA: TGTGCCAGCAGTTTCGGCCTAGTCAGGCGTGAGGTTCCGGTCTTC. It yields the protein CASSFGLVRREVPVF.

The CDR3 is CASSLEVDWNEQFF. The CDR3 region has the DNA TGCGCCAGCAGCTTGGAAGTAGACTGGAATGAGCAGTTCTTC. This chain joins TRBV5-1 and TRBJ2-1; D gene uncertain. The CDR3 is made up of 14 amino acids. V gave up 0 bases and J gave up 7 bases, with 11 bases separating them. The V gene's germline CDR1 is SGHRS and CDR2 YFSETQ.

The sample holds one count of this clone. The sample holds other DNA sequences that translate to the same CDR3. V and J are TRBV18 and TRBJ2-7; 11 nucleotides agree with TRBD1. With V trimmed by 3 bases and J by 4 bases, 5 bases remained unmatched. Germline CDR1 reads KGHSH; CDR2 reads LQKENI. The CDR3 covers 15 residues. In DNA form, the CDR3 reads TGTGCCAGCTCACCCGGGACAGGGGGAACATACGAGCAGTACTTC. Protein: CASSPGTGGTYEQYF. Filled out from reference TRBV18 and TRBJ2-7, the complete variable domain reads NAGVMQNPRHLVRRRGQEARLRCSPMKGHSHVYWYRQLPEEGLKFMVYLQKENIIDESGMPKERFSAEFPKEGPSILRIQQVVRGDSAAYFCASSPGTGGTYEQYFGPGTRLTVT.

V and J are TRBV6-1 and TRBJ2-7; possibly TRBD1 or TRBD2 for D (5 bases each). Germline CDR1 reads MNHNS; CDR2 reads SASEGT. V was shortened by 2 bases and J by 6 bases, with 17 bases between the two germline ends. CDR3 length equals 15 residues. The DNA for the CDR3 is TGTGCCAGCAGTGAAATGGGGGTGGCAACTACCGAGCAGTACTTC. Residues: CASSEMGVATTEQYF.

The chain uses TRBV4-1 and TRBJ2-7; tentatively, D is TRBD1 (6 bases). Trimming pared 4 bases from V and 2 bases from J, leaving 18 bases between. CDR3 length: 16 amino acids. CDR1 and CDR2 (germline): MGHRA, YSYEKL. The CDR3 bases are TGCGCCAGCAGCCCGAGACAGGCGAAGCCCGCCTACGAGCAGTACTTC. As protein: CASSPRQAKPAYEQYF.

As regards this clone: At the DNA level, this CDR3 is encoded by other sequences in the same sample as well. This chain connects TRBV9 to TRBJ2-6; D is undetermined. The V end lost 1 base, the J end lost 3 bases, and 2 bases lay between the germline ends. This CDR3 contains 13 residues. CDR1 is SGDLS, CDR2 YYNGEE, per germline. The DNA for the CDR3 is TGTGCCAGCAGCGTAAGTGGGGCCAACGTCCTGACTTTC. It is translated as CASSVSGANVLTF. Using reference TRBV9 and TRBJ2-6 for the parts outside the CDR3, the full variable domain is DSGVTQTPKHLITATGQRVTLRCSPRSGDLSVYWYQQSLDQGLQFLIQYYNGEERAKGNILERFSAQQFPDLHSELNLSSLELGDSALYFCASSVSGANVLTFGAGSRLTVL.

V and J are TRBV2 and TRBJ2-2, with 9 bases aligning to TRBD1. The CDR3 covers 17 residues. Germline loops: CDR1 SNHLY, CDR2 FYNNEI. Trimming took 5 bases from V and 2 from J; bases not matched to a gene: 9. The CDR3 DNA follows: TGTGCCAGCAGTCTCGACAGGGGGTACGGAAACACCGGGGAGCTGTTTTTT. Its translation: CASSLDRGYGNTGELFF. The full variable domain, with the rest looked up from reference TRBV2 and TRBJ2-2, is EPEVTQTPSHQVTQMGQEVILRCVPISNHLYFYWYRQILGQKVEFLVSFYNNEISEKSEIFDDQFSVERPDGSNFTLKIRSTKLEDSAMYFCASSLDRGYGNTGELFFGEGSRLTVL.

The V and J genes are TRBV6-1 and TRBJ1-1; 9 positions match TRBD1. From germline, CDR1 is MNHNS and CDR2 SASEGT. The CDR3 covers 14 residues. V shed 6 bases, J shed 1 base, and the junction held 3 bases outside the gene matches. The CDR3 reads CASRWDRENTEAFF. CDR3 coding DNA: TGTGCCAGCAGGTGGGACAGGGAGAACACTGAAGCTTTCTTT.

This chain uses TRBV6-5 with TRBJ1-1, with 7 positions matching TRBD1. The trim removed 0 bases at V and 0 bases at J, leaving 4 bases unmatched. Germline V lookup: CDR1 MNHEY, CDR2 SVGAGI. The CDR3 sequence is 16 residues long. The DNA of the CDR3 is TGTGCCAGCAGTTACTCGAAGGGGGCCATGAACACTGAAGCTTTCTTT. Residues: CASSYSKGAMNTEAFF.

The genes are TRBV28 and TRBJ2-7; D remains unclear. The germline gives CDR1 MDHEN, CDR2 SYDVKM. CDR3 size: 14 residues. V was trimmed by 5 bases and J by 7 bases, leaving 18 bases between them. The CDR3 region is CASSPLTKPREQYF. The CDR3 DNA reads TGTGCCAGCAGTCCCTTGACAAAACCGAGGGAGCAGTACTTC.

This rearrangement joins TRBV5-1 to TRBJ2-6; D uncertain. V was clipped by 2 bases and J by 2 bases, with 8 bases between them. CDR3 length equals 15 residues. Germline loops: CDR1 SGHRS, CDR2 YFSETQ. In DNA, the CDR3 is TGCGCCAGCAGCTTTTTCAAACCTGGGGCCAACGTCCTGACTTTC. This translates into CASSFFKPGANVLTF.

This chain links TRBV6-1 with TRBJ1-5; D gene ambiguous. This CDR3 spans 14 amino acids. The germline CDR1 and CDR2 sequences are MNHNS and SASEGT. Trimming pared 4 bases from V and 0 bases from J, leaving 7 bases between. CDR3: CASSGAYSNQPQHF. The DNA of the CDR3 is TGTGCCAGCAGTGGGGCTTATAGCAATCAGCCCCAGCATTTT.

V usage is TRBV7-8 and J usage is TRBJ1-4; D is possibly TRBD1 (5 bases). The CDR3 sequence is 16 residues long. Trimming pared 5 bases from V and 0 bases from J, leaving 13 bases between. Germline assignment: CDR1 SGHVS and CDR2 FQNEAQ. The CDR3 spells CASSPTRQSTNEKLFF. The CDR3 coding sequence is TGTGCCAGCAGCCCTACACGACAGTCAACTAATGAAAAACTGTTTTTT.

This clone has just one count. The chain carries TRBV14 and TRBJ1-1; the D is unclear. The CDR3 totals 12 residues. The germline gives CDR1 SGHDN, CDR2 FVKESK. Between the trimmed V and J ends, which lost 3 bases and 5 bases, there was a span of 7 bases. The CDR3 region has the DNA TGTGCCAGCAGCCACCAGAGGACTGAAGCTTTCTTT. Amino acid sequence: CASSHQRTEAFF.